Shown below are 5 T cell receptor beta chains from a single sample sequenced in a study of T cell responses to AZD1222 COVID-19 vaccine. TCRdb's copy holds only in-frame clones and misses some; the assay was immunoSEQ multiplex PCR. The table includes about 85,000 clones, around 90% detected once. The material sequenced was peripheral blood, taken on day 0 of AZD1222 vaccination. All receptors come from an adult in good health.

CDR3 loop: CASGSRRGGVYEQYF. The CDR3 DNA follows: TGTGCCAGCGGCAGCCGAAGGGGAGGTGTGTACGAGCAGTACTTC. The V gene is TRBV3-1 (or the pseudogene TRBV3-2), the J gene TRBJ2-7, with a possible D match to TRBD2 (6 bases). From germline, CDR1 is LGHDT and CDR2 YNNKEL (reference sequence). This CDR3 comprises 15 residues. The germline V and J ends were trimmed by 8 bases and 4 bases, with 21 bases remaining between them.

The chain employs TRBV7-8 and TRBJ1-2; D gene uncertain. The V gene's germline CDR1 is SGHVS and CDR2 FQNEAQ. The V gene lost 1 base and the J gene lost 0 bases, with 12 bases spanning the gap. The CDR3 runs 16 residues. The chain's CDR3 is CASSLESRIPNYGYTF. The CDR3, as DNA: TGTGCCAGCAGCTTAGAGTCGAGGATTCCTAACTATGGCTACACCTTC.

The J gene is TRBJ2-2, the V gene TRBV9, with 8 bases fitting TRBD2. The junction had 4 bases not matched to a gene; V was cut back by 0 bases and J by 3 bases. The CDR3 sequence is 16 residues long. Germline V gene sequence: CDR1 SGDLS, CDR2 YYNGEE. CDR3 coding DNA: TGTGCCAGCAGCGTAGGGGCTAGCGGGCACACCGGGGAGCTGTTTTTT. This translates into CASSVGASGHTGELFF.

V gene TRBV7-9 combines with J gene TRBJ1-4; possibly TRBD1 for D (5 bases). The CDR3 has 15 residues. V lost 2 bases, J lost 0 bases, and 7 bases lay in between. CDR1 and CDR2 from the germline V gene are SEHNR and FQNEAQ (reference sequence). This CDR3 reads CASSLRQSTNEKLFF. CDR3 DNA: TGTGCCAGCAGCTTACGACAGTCAACTAATGAAAAACTGTTTTTT.

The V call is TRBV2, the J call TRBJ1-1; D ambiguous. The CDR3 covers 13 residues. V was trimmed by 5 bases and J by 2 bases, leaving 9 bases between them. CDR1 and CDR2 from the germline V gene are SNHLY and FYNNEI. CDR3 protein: CASSFGENTEAFF. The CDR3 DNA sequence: TGTGCCAGCAGTTTCGGGGAAAACACTGAAGCTTTCTTT. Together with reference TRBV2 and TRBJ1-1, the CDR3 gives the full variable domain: EPEVTQTPSHQVTQMGQEVILRCVPISNHLYFYWYRQILGQKVEFLVSFYNNEISEKSEIFDDQFSVERPDGSNFTLKIRSTKLEDSAMYFCASSFGENTEAFFGQGTRLTVV.